Below, 10 T cell receptor beta chains from the same sample are listed, as sequenced in a study of blood T cell repertoires in COVID-19. Libraries were prepared by immunoSEQ multiplex PCR; TCRdb keeps only in-frame clonotypes and omits some of them. The data contain 250,000 to 400,000 clones, approximately 89% of them singletons. The sample taken for sequencing was peripheral blood. These receptors all come from a woman in her 30s with COVID-19, enrolled during active disease.

The chain uses TRBV28 and TRBJ2-7; tentative D call: TRBD2 (6 bases). Germline CDR1 and CDR2: MDHEN and SYDVKM. V was pared by 10 bases and J by 7 bases, with 14 bases between. CDR3 length: 11 amino acids. CDR3 nucleotide sequence: TGTGCCACTGGTGGGAGGAGGGAGCAGTACGTC. Its translation is CATGGRREQYV.

The V gene is TRBV19, the J gene TRBJ1-1; 11 bases fit TRBD1. The V segment lost 7 bases and the J segment 2 bases; nucleotides outside the gene matches: 6. The CDR3 loop spans 15 amino acids. Per the germline V gene, CDR1 is LNHDA and CDR2 is SQIVND (reference sequence). CDR3 loop: CASTAGTGGNTEAFF. CDR3 bases: TGTGCCAGTACAGCCGGGACAGGGGGTAACACTGAAGCTTTCTTT.

J is TRBJ2-2 and V is TRBV7-8, with TRBD1 matching 7 bases. The CDR3 loop spans 15 amino acids. V was clipped by 5 bases and J by 6 bases; unmatched bases: 9. In germline, CDR1 is SGHVS, CDR2 FQNEAQ. CDR3 region: CASSTGQPGPGELFF. The CDR3 DNA is TGTGCCAGCAGCACGGGACAGCCGGGGCCCGGGGAGCTGTTTTTT.

V is TRBV7-2 and J is TRBJ1-2; weak D call: TRBD1 (5 bases). CDR1 is SGHTA, CDR2 FQGNSA, per germline. V lost 3 bases to trimming and J lost 7 bases, with 9 bases between them. The CDR3 loop spans 12 amino acids. The CDR3 reads CASSFAGGGYTF. CDR3 DNA: TGTGCCAGCAGCTTCGCCGGGGGTGGCTACACCTTC. Using reference TRBV7-2 and TRBJ1-2 for the parts outside the CDR3, the full variable domain is GAGVSQSPSNKVTEKGKDVELRCDPISGHTALYWYRQSLGQGLEFLIYFQGNSAPDKSGLPSDRFSAERTGGSVSTLTIQRTQQEDSAVYLCASSFAGGGYTFGSGTRLTVV.

V and J are TRBV7-2 and TRBJ1-1, with D possibly being TRBD1 (5 bases). Trimming shortened V by 2 bases and J by 4 bases, and 17 bases separated the two germline ends. Germline V gene sequence: CDR1 SGHTA, CDR2 FQGNSA. This CDR3 has 16 amino acids. CDR3: CASSLSLLRGITEAFF. The DNA for the CDR3 is TGTGCCAGCAGCTTATCCCTTTTAAGGGGAATCACTGAAGCTTTCTTT. The variable domain in full, with the rest retrieved from reference TRBV7-2 and TRBJ1-1, is GAGVSQSPSNKVTEKGKDVELRCDPISGHTALYWYRQSLGQGLEFLIYFQGNSAPDKSGLPSDRFSAERTGGSVSTLTIQRTQQEDSAVYLCASSLSLLRGITEAFFGQGTRLTVV.

The rearrangement joins TRBV2 to TRBJ1-1, with 8 bases fitting TRBD1. Germline lookup yields CDR1 SNHLY and CDR2 FYNNEI. CDR3 length: 16 residues. Trimming at V came to 1 base and at J to 0 bases, leaving 4 bases not matched to a gene. CDR3 sequence (DNA): TGTGCCAGCAGTGAAGTGGGGACAGGAATGAACACTGAAGCTTTCTTT. Residues: CASSEVGTGMNTEAFF.

V is TRBV12-3 or TRBV12-4 and J is TRBJ2-7, with D hard to call. This CDR3 contains 12 residues. The germline V and J ends were trimmed by 3 bases and 7 bases, with 10 bases remaining between them. CDR3 DNA: TGTGCCAGCAGTTTTTTTGTCGGTGAGCAGTACTTC. This codes for CASSFFVGEQYF.

The genes are TRBV7-8 and TRBJ1-6; a possible D gene is TRBD1 (5 bases). V shed 6 bases and J shed 0 bases, with 12 bases lying between them. Germline values: CDR1 SGHVS, CDR2 FQNEAQ. The CDR3 sequence is 16 residues long. CDR3 in DNA: TGTGCCAGCAGTCTCGCAGGGTTCTCCTATAATTCACCCCTCCACTTT. Its translation: CASSLAGFSYNSPLHF.

This clone was seen once. The V gene is TRBV12-3 or TRBV12-4, the J gene TRBJ1-1, with D unresolved. Trimming removed 6 bases from V and 3 bases from J, with 11 bases in between. CDR3 size: 13 residues. The DNA for the CDR3 is TGTGCCAGCAGCTCGACAAGCTACACTGAAGCTTTCTTT. Protein sequence: CASSSTSYTEAFF.

This chain connects TRBV19 to TRBJ1-6; perhaps TRBD1 as D (5 bases). V shed 3 bases and J shed 9 bases, with 15 bases lying between them. Germline V gene lookup returns CDR1 LNHDA and CDR2 SQIVND (reference sequence). The CDR3 has 15 amino acids. CDR3 in DNA: TGTGCCAGTAGTATTGATCAGGGTACGAGTTCACCCCTCCACTTT. Translated: CASSIDQGTSSPLHF.